The TCR beta chain under discussion was sequenced for a study of blood T cell repertoires in COVID-19. CDR3 size: 18 residues. The ends lost 1 base at V and 6 bases at J; junction bases unmatched: 11. Germline V gene lookup returns CDR1 KGHSH and CDR2 LQKENI. The method was immunoSEQ multiplex PCR; TCRdb's version includes in-frame clones alone and lacks a portion of them. The data show tens of thousands of clones, about 91% seen once. This clone has only one observation. The V and J genes are TRBV18 and TRBJ2-2; 10 bases are shared with TRBD2. The receptor's source is an older woman with active COVID-19. Input material: peripheral blood. The CDR3 spells CASSPLLMSGRAAGELFF. DNA of the CDR3: TGTGCCAGCTCACCACTTTTAATGAGCGGGAGGGCCGCCGGGGAGCTGTTTTTT.